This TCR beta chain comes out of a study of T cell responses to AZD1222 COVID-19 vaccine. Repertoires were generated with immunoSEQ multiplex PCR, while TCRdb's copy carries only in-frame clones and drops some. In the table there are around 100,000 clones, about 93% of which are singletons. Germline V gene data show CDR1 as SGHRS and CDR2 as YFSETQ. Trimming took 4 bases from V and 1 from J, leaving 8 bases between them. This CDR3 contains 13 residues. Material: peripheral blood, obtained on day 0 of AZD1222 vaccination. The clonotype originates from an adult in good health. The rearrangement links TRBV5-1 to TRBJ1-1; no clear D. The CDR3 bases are TGCGCCAGCAGCGTTGGCGCGAACACTGAAGCTTTCTTT. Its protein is CASSVGANTEAFF.